This is a list of T cell receptor beta chains from one sample in a study of vaccination and CD4 T cells after COVID-19. From the PCR reads, TCRdb called clonotypes with MiXCR, one entry per CDR3 protein. The table lists around 7,000 distinct CDR3 sequences, about 40% of them singletons. For these TCRs, the target antigens are not known. The sample taken for sequencing was CD4+ T cells from blood, cultured in vitro. These receptor sequences come from a human donor in good health. The CDR3 runs from the conserved cysteine through the conserved F or W. D genes are given only for firm matches. Not all rows give a size; the values are once, few, many and, for expanded clones, a class.

D: NA; J: TRBJ2-3; size: few; V: TRBV6-1; CDR3: CASNEGGITDTQYF; DNA: TGTGCCAGCAACGAGGGGGGGATTACAGATACGCAGTATTTT
D: NA; J: TRBJ1-1; size: few; V: TRBV6-1; CDR3: CASSEPWTPRRAFF; DNA: TGTGCCAGCAGTGAACCTTGGACACCTAGGAGAGCTTTCTTT
D: NA; J: TRBJ1-1; size: NA; V: TRBV7-2; CDR3: CASSLGRGLAFF; DNA: TGTGCCAGCAGCTTAGGGAGGGGGTTAGCTTTCTTT
D: NA; J: TRBJ1-5; size: NA; V: TRBV19; CDR3: CASSREGRNSNQPQHF; DNA: TGTGCCAGTAGTAGGGAGGGACGGAATAGCAATCAGCCCCAGCATTTT
D: NA; J: TRBJ1-2; size: NA; V: TRBV30; CDR3: CAYRVLNYGYTF; DNA: TGTGCCTACAGGGTCCTGAACTATGGCTACACCTTC
D: NA; J: TRBJ1-2; size: NA; V: TRBV6-1; CDR3: CASSNNVGYGYTF; DNA: TGTGCCAGCAGCAATAACGTGGGTTATGGCTACACCTTC
D: TRBD1; J: TRBJ2-7; size: NA; V: TRBV6-2/TRBV6-3; CDR3: CASRTTLTGNEQYF; DNA: TGTGCCAGCAGGACCACTTTGACAGGGAACGAGCAGTACTTC
D: TRBD1; J: TRBJ2-1; size: few; V: TRBV20-1; CDR3: CSAEGDSRNEQFF; DNA: TGCAGTGCCGAGGGGGACAGCCGCAATGAGCAGTTCTTC
D: NA; J: TRBJ1-2; size: NA; V: TRBV29-1; CDR3: CSVEGAQRSYGYTF; DNA: TGCAGCGTTGAAGGGGCACAAAGATCCTATGGCTACACCTTC
D: NA; J: TRBJ2-7; size: NA; V: TRBV11-2; CDR3: CASSLSGQLDEQYF; DNA: TGTGCCAGCAGCCTATCTGGACAGCTCGACGAGCAGTACTTC
D: TRBD1; J: TRBJ1-5; size: few; V: TRBV9; CDR3: CASSGQGDSNQPQHF; DNA: TGTGCCAGCAGTGGACAGGGGGATAGCAATCAGCCCCAGCATTTT
D: TRBD1; J: TRBJ2-3; size: NA; V: TRBV5-6; CDR3: CASSLAPGQGTDTQYF; DNA: TGTGCCAGCAGCTTGGCTCCGGGACAGGGGACAGATACGCAGTATTTT
D: NA; J: TRBJ1-2; size: NA; V: TRBV20-1; CDR3: CSASKEGVPYGYTF; DNA: TGCAGTGCTTCGAAAGAGGGGGTCCCCTATGGCTACACCTTC
D: NA; J: TRBJ1-2; size: NA; V: TRBV19; CDR3: CASTQGLVYGYTF; DNA: TGTGCCAGTACTCAGGGACTGGTCTATGGCTACACCTTC
D: TRBD1; J: TRBJ1-5; size: NA; V: TRBV6-1; CDR3: CASSQTGSNQPQHF; DNA: TGTGCCAGCAGTCAGACAGGGAGCAATCAGCCCCAGCATTTT
D: NA; J: TRBJ2-3; size: once; V: TRBV5-1; CDR3: CASSLDGGHGTTDTQYF; DNA: TGCGCCAGCAGCTTGGATGGGGGCCACGGAACCACAGATACGCAGTATTTT
D: TRBD2; J: TRBJ2-7; size: NA; V: TRBV6-1; CDR3: CASSELLRRGSYEQYF; DNA: TGTGCCAGCAGTGAGCTCTTAAGGCGGGGGTCATACGAGCAGTACTTC
D: NA; J: TRBJ1-6; size: once; V: TRBV27; CDR3: CASTTDSYNSPLHF; DNA: TGTGCCAGCACCACGGACTCCTATAATTCACCCCTCCACTTT
D: TRBD1; J: TRBJ1-1; size: NA; V: TRBV7-9; CDR3: CASTRGQINTEAFF; DNA: TGTGCCAGCACCAGGGGGCAAATAAACACTGAAGCTTTCTTT
D: NA; J: TRBJ2-5; size: few; V: TRBV12-3/TRBV12-4; CDR3: CASSLGLQETQYF; DNA: TGTGCCAGCAGTTTGGGTTTACAAGAGACCCAGTACTTC
D: TRBD2; J: TRBJ2-2; size: few; V: TRBV6-4; CDR3: CASSTSGDTGELFF; DNA: TGTGCCAGCAGTACTAGCGGGGACACCGGGGAGCTGTTTTTT
D: TRBD2; J: TRBJ2-3; size: NA; V: TRBV24-1; CDR3: CATSEGGGADTQYF; DNA: TGTGCCACCAGTGAGGGCGGGGGGGCAGATACGCAGTATTTT
D: NA; J: TRBJ1-1; size: few; V: TRBV20-1; CDR3: CSARPNMATEAFF; DNA: TGCAGTGCCCGACCGAATATGGCCACTGAAGCTTTCTTT
D: TRBD1; J: TRBJ1-4; size: few; V: TRBV20-1; CDR3: CSAWPRTGGGEREKLFF; DNA: TGCAGTGCTTGGCCCCGGACAGGGGGGGGTGAGAGGGAAAAACTGTTTTTT
D: NA; J: TRBJ2-2; size: NA; V: TRBV7-9; CDR3: CASSFGSLDTGELFF; DNA: TGTGCCAGCAGCTTCGGCAGCTTAGACACCGGGGAGCTGTTTTTT
D: TRBD1; J: TRBJ1-2; size: NA; V: TRBV7-2; CDR3: CASSLSAQGAYYGYTF; DNA: TGTGCCAGCAGCTTAAGTGCCCAGGGGGCTTACTATGGCTACACCTTC